This note documents a single T cell receptor (beta chain) sequence. The data were obtained in a study of technical replicates of blood from a few donors. Sequencing used immunoSEQ multiplex PCR; TCRdb keeps in-frame clones, though not all of them. In the table there are approximately 74,000 clones, 88% of which are singletons. Trimming at V came to 3 bases and at J to 0 bases, leaving 2 bases not matched to a gene. Looked up from germline, CDR1 is SGHNT and CDR2 is YYREEE (reference sequence). The CDR3 totals 15 residues. This clonotype originated in a human donor in good health. Some clones in this sample may be carry-over from other donors' samples. This rearrangement joins TRBV5-4 to TRBJ1-4, with 7 bases identical to TRBD1. The sample was PBMCs. In DNA form, the CDR3 reads TGTGCCAGCAGCTGGCAGGGGGCAACTAATGAAAAACTGTTTTTT. It encodes CASSWQGATNEKLFF.